What follows describes a single TCR beta chain. What it binds is unknown. This sample was taken from a study of T cell responses to AZD1222 COVID-19 vaccine. Study-wide results and limits: Of spike-specific TCRs, nearly half reportedly target regions left unmutated in variants. Repertoires in all cases were sampled only once the peak T cell response had passed.

This CDR3 spans 11 amino acids. CDR1 is DFQATT and CDR2 is SNEGSKA in the germline V gene (reference sequence). With 3 bases removed from V and 0 bases from J, the gap between germline ends came to 1 base. The protocol was immunoSEQ multiplex PCR, while the TCRdb copy is restricted to in-frame clones and leaves out a portion. The listing records 150,000 or so clones. This TCR was sampled from an adult in good health. The rearrangement joins TRBV20-1 to TRBJ2-3, with D uncertain. Sequencing was performed on peripheral blood. Written as DNA, the CDR3 is TGCAGTGCTAGCAGCACAGATACGCAGTATTTT. Translating it yields CSASSTDTQYF.